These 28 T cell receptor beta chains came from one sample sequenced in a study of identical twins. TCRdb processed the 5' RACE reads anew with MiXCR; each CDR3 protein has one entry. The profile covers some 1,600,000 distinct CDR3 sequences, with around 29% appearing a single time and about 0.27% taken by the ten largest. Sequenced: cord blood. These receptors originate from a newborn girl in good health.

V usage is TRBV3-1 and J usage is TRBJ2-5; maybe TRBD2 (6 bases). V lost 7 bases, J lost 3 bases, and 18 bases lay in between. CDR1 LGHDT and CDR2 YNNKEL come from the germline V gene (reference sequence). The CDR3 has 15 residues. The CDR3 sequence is CASTRRGLAEETQYF. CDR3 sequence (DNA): TGTGCCAGCACCAGAAGGGGACTGGCAGAAGAGACCCAGTACTTC.

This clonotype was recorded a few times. For the CDR3, the DNA is TGCGCCAGCAGGGCAATGACAGGGTTACACGAGCAGTACTTC. It translates to CASRAMTGLHEQYF. This chain uses TRBV5-1 with TRBJ2-5; 7 bases are a match to TRBD1. Judging by the DNA end, TRBJ2-7 fits better; the J call may be wrong. The length of the CDR3 is 14 residues. The germline V gene encodes CDR1 SGHRS and CDR2 YFSETQ.

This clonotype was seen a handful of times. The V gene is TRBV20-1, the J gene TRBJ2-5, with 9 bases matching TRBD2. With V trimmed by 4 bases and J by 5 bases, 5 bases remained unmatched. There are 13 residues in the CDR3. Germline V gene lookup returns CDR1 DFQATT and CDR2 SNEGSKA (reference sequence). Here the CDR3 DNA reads TGCAGTGCTAAGCTAGCGGGGACGGAGACCCAGTACTTC. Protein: CSAKLAGTETQYF.

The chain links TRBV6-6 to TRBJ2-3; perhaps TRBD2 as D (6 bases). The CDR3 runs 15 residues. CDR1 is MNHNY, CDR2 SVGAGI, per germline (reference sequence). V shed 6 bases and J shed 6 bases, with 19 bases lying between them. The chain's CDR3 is CASSPPSDPRDTQYF. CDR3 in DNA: TGTGCCAGCAGCCCCCCTAGCGACCCTAGGGATACGCAGTATTTT.

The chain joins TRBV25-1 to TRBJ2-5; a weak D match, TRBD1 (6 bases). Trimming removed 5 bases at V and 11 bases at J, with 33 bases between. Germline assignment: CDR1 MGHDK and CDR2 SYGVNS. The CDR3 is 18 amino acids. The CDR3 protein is CASSSLSGASPNGVVQYF. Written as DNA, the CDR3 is TGTGCCAGCAGTTCCCTTTCAGGGGCCTCCCCAAATGGAGTGGTGCAGTACTTC. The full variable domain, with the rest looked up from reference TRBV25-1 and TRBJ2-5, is EADIYQTPRYLVIGTGKKITLECSQTMGHDKMYWYQQDPGMELHLIHYSYGVNSTEKGDLSSESTVSRIRTEHFPLTLESARPSHTSQYLCASSSLSGASPNGVVQYFGPGTRLLVL.

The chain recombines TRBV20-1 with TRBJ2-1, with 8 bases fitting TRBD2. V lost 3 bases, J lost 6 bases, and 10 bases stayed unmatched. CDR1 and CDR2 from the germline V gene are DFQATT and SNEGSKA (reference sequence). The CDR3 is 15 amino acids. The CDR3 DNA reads TGCAGTGCTAGGGCCCCAGCGGGAGTGACCAATGAGCAGTTCTTC. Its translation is CSARAPAGVTNEQFF.

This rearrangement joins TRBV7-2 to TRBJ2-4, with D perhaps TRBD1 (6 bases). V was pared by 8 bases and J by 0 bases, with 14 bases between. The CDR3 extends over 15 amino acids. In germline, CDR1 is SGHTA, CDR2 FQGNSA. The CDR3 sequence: CASGVQGLAKNIQYF. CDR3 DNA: TGTGCCAGCGGGGTACAGGGCCTAGCCAAAAACATTCAGTACTTC.

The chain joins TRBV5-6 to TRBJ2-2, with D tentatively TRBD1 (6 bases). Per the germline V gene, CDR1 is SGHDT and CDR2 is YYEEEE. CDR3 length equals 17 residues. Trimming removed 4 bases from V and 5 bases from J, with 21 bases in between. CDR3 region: CASSPRDTKGLTGELFF. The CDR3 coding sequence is TGTGCCAGCAGCCCAAGGGACACCAAAGGGCTTACCGGGGAGCTGTTTTTT.

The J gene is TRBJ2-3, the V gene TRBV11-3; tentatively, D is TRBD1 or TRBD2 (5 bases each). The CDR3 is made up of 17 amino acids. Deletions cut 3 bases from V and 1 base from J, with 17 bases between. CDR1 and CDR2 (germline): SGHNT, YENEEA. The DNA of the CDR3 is TGTGCCAGCAGCTTGGATTCTCGGGGCGGTGGCACAGATACGCAGTATTTT. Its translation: CASSLDSRGGGTDTQYF.

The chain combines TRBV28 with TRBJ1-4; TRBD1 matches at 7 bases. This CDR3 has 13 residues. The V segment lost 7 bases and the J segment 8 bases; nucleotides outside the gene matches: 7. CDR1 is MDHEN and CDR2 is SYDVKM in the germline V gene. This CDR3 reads CASTRGQGEKLFF. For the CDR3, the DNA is TGTGCCAGCACGAGGGGGCAAGGGGAAAAACTGTTTTTT. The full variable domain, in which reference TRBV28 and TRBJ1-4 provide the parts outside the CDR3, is DVKVTQSSRYLVKRTGEKVFLECVQDMDHENMFWYRQDPGLGLRLIYFSYDVKMKEKGDIPEGYSVSREKKERFSLILESASTNQTSMYLCASTRGQGEKLFFGSGTQLSVL.

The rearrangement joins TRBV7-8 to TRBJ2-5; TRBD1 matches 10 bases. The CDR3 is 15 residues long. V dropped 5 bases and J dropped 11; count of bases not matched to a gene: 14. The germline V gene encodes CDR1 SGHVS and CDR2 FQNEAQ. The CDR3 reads CASSRTGTGDNEQYF. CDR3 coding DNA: TGTGCCAGCAGCCGAACCGGGACAGGGGACAATGAGCAGTACTTC.

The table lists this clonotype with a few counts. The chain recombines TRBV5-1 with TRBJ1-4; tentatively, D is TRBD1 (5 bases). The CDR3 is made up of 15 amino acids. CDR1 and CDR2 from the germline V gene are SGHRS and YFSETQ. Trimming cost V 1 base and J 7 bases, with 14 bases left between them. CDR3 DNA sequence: TGCGCCAGCAGCTTGTGGGCACGGAGGGGTGAAAAACTGTTTTTT. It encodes CASSLWARRGEKLFF.

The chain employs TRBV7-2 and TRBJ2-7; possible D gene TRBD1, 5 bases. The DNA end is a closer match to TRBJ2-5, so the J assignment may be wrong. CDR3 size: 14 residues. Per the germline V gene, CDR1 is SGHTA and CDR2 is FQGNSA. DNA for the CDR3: TGTGCCAGCAGCTTAGTTTCAGGGCTGGAGACCCAGTACTTC. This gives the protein CASSLVSGLETQYF.

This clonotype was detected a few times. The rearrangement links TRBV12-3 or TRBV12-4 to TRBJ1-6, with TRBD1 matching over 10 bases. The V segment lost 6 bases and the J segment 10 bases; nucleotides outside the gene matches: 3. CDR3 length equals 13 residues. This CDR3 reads CASRDRGVSPLHF. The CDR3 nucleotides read TGTGCCAGCAGGGACAGGGGGGTATCACCCCTCCACTTT.

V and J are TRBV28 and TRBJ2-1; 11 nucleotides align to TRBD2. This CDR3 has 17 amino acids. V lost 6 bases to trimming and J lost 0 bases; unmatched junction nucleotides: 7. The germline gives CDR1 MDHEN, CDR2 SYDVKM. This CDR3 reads CASRHLAGGFSYNEQFF. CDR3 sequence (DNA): TGTGCCAGCAGACACCTAGCGGGAGGTTTCTCCTACAATGAGCAGTTCTTC.

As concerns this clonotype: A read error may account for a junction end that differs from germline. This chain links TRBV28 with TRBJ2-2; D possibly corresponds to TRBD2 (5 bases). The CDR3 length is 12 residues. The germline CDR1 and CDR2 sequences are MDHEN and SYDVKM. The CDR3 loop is CTSIRGTGELFF. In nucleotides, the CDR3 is TGTACCAGCATTCGAGGGACCGGGGAGCTGTTTTTT.

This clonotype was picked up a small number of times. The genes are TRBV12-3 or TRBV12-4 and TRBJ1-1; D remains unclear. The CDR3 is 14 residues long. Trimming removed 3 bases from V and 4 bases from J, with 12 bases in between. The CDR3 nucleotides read TGTGCCAGCAGTTTGTTTGGGGTTGCCACTGAAGCTTTCTTT. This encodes CASSLFGVATEAFF.

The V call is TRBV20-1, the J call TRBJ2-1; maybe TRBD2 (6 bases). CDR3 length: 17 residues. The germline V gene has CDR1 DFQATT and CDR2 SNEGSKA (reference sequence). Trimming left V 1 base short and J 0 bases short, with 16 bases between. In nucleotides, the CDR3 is TGCAGTGCTAGAGGGCTAGCGAGAGAGTACTCCTACAATGAGCAGTTCTTC. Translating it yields CSARGLAREYSYNEQFF.

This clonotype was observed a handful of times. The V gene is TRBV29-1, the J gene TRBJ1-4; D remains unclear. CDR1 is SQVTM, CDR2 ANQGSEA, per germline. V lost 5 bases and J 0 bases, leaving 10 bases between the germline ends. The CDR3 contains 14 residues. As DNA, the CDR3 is TGCAGCGTTCGTCACCGAGCAACTAATGAAAAACTGTTTTTT. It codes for CSVRHRATNEKLFF.

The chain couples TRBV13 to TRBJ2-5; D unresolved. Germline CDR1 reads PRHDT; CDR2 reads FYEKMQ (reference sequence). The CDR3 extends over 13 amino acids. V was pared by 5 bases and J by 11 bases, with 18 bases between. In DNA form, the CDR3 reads TGTGCCAGCAGCCGTCTTTCAAGGAATGAGCAGTACTTC. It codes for CASSRLSRNEQYF.

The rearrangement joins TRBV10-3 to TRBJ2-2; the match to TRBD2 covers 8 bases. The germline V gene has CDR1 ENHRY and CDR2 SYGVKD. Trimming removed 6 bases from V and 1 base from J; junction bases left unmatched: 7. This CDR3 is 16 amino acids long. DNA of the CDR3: TGTGCCATCAGGATTAGCGGGGCCATGAACACCGGGGAGCTGTTTTTT. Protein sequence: CAIRISGAMNTGELFF.

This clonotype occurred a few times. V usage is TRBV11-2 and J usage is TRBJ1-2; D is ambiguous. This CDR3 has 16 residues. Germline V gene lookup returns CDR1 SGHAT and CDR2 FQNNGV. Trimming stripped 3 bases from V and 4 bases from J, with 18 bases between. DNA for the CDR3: TGTGCCAGCAGCTTGACACCTCCTACCACCTTCTATGGCTACACCTTC. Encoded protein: CASSLTPPTTFYGYTF.

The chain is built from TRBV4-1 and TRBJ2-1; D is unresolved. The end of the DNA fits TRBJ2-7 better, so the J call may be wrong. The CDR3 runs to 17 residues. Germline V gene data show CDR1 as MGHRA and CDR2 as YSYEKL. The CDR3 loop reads CASSHATMVSSYNEQYF. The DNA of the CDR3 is TGCGCCAGCAGCCACGCCACAATGGTGAGCTCCTACAATGAGCAGTACTTC.

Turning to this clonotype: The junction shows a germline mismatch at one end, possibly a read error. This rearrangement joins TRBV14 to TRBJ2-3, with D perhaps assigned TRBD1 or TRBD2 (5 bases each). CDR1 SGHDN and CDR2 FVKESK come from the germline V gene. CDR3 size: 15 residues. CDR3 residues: CASNQDQDWGDTQYF. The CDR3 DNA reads TGTGCCAGCAACCAAGATCAGGACTGGGGGGATACGCAGTATTTT.

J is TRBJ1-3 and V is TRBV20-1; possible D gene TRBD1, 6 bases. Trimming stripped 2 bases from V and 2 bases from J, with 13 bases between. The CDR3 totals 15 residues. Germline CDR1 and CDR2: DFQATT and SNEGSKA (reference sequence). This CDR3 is CSARSTGRAGNTIYF. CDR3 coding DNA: TGCAGTGCTAGATCTACAGGGAGGGCTGGAAACACCATATATTTT.

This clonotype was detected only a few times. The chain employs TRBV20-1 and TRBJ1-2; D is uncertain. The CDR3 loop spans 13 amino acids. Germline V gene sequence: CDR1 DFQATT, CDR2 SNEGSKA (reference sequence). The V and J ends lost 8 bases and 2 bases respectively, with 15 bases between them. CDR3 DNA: TGCAGTACAAAGAGGATCTCGAACTATGGCTACACCTTC. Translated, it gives CSTKRISNYGYTF.

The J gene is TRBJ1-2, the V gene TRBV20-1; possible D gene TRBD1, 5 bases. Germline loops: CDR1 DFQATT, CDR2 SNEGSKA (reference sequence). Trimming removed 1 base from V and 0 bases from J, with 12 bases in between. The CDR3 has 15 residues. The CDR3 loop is CSARVGDGSNYGYTF. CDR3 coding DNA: TGCAGTGCTAGAGTTGGGGACGGTTCTAACTATGGCTACACCTTC.

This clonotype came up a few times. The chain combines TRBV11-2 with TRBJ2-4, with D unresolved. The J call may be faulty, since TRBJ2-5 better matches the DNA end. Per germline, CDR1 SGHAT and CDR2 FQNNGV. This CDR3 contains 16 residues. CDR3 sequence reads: CASSPFSTYFQETQYF. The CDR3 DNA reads TGTGCCAGCAGCCCGTTCTCTACCTACTTCCAAGAGACCCAGTACTTC.